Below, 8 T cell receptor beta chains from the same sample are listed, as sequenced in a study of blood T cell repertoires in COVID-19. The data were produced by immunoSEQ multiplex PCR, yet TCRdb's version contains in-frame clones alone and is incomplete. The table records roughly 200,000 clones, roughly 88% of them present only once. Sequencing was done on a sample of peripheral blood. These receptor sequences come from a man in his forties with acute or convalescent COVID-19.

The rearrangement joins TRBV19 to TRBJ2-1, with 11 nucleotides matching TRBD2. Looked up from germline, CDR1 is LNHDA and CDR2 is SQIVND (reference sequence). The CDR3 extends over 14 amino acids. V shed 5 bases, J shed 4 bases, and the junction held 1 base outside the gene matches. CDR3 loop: CASSRLAGYNEQFF. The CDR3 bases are TGTGCCAGTAGTCGACTAGCGGGATACAATGAGCAGTTCTTC.

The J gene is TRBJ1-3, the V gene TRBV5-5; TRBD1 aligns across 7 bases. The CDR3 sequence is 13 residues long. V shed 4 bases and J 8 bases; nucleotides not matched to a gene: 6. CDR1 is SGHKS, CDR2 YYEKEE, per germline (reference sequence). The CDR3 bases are TGTGCCAGCAGCCGGGACAGCGAAGACACCATATATTTT. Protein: CASSRDSEDTIYF.

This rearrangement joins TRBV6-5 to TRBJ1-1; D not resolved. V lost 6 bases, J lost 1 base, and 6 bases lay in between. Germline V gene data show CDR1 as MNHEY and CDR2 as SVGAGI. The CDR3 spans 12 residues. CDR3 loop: CASSIRNTEAFF. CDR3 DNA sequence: TGTGCCAGCAGCATTAGGAACACTGAAGCTTTCTTT.

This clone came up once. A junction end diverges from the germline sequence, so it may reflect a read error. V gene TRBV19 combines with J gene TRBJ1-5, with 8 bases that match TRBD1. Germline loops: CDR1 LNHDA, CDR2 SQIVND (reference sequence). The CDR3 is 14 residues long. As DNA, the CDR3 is TGTGCCAGTAGTTTAGGACAGGGAAATCGGCCCCAGCATTTT. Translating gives CASSLGQGNRPQHF.

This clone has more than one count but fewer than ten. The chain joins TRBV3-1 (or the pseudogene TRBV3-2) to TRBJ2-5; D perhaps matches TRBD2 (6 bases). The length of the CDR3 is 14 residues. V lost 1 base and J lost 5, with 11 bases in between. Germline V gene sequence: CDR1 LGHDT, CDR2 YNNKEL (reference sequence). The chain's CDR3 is CASSQATRWETQYF. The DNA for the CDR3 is TGTGCCAGCAGCCAAGCGACTAGATGGGAGACCCAGTACTTC.

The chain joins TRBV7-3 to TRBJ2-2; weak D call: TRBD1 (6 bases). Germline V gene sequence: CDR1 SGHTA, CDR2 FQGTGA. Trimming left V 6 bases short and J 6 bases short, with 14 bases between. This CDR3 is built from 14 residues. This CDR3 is CASSNYRDAGELFF. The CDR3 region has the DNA TGTGCCAGCAGTAATTACAGGGATGCCGGGGAGCTGTTTTTT.

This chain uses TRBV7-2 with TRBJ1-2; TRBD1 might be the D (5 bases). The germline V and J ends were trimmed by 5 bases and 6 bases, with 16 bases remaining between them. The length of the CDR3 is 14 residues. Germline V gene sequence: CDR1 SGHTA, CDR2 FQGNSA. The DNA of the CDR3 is TGTGCCAGCAGCGTGAAGGGGCGCGAGCATGGCTACACCTTC. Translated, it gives CASSVKGREHGYTF.

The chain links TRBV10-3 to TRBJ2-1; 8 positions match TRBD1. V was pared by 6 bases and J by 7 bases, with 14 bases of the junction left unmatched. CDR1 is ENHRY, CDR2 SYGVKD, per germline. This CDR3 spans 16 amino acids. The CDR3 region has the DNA TGTGCCATCAGCAATAACAGGGGGATCACGGCGAATGAGCAGTTCTTC. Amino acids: CAISNNRGITANEQFF.